This note documents a single T cell receptor (beta chain) sequence. Its antigen is currently unknown. Lactation, pregnancy, other autoimmune disease or uncontrolled infection led to exclusion of patients. The CDR3 totals 16 residues. Germline CDR1 and CDR2: LGHDT and YNNKEL (reference sequence). The trim removed 4 bases at V and 4 bases at J, leaving 8 bases unmatched. RNA transcripts gave rise to amplified TCR beta CDR3 regions. The HTBI set primed first-round TCR CDR3 RT-PCR. Using its own MiXCR run on the multiplex PCR reads, TCRdb lists one record per CDR3 protein. In the table there are roughly 530,000 distinct CDR3 sequences, 17% of which are singletons. The data originate from a study of T cells in Graves' hyperthyroidism and ophthalmopathy. Study observations and caveats: Ophthalmopathy prediction by the model preceded onset by a median about 6.5 months.

The rearrangement links TRBV3-1 to TRBJ2-5; 11 nucleotides align to TRBD1. The TCR originated in a woman between 18 and 30 years old with Graves' ophthalmopathy. Sequencing used blood. As DNA, the CDR3 is TGTGCCAGCAGCCTAAGGGACAGGGGGATTTTAGAGACCCAGTACTTC. Translation: CASSLRDRGILETQYF.